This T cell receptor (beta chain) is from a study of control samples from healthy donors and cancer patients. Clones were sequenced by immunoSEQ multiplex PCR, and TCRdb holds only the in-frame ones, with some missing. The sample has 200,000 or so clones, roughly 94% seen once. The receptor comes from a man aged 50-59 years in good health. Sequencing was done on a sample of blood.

The CDR3, as DNA: TGCGCCAGCAGCCCGGAACCAGTCAATCCAGGGGGAGGCTACACCTTC. Translated, it gives CASSPEPVNPGGGYTF. This chain connects TRBV5-1 to TRBJ1-2, with TRBD1 matching 7 bases. From germline, CDR1 is SGHRS and CDR2 YFSETQ. V was clipped by 4 bases and J by 8 bases; unmatched bases: 17. The CDR3 has 16 amino acids.